This TCR beta chain appears in the sequencing data of a study of blood T cell repertoires in COVID-19 (dated by TCRdb to about 2020). Looking at the study overall: The collaborator samples originated in the United States, Italy and Spain and spanned the acute and convalescent phases of COVID-19. The material from the prospective study consisted of cDNA or gDNA derived from T cells, B-cell-depleted T cells, or PBMCs. Deeply sampled blood TCRbeta repertoires from subjects exposed to, actively infected with, or recovered from COVID-19 were included in the dataset. A freely available public database, intended as a resource for researchers studying the immune response to SARS-CoV-2, is where the repertoires were released. The samples were drawn from two sources: the first 160 participants of the ongoing ImmuneRACE study, and fewer than 1,500 subjects contributed by 6 global collaborators. Sample metadata almost always included a de-identified subject ID, COVID-19 status, age in years and sex. HLA class I and class II types, where available, came from metadata supplied by the sample provider rather than from assay-based typing. On the study overall, not on this receptor specifically: The amount of clinical and demographic metadata varied by source and participant and was provided uncurated.

Whole blood was collected in K2EDTA tubes by collaborating institutions according to the institutions' own protocols. For TCRbeta analysis, collaborators shipped samples in one of three forms: frozen whole blood, isolated PBMCs, or DNA extracted from either of those sample types. A few counts support this clone. Its antigen is currently not known. The input lacks base qualities; no much larger clone sits a single base away. The immunoSEQ Assay, a bias-controlled multiplex PCR, was used to amplify TCRbeta CDR3 regions from genomic DNA. Per the authors' processing: Within the assay, amplification of reference gene primers was used to estimate how many nucleated cells each sample contained. To quantify the absolute abundance of each unique TCRbeta CDR3 rearrangement, sequence reads were collapsed and filtered. For each sample, productive Simpson clonality was calculated as the square root of Simpson's diversity index across productive rearrangements. The source is immuneACCESS, and TCRdb retained only in-frame sequences with V and J called. Part of the clones is not carried over; for the studies checked, unresolved V genes explain less than half of this, and the remainder is unexplained. V, J and clone size are those of that table, while D and trimming were read from the DNA. For this sample the table gives 200,000 to 300,000 clones, of which about three quarters were detected only once. More than 2.5% of the sample is taken by the ten largest.

Trimming takes 1 base off V and 9 bases off J; junction bases not matched to a gene: 3. The CDR3 runs 13 amino acids, cysteine and phenylalanine included. Kept here is only the CDR3 DNA, which spans 39 bases and is read in frame from base 1. Taken from the germline V gene, the CDR1 and CDR2 loops are SGHTA and FQGTGA. The TCR sequence derives from a woman aged 80 or older with acute or convalescent COVID-19. Recombination joined TRBV7-3 with TRBJ1-3; 7 middle bases align to TRBD1. The sample comprised peripheral blood. The sequenced DNA: TGTGCCAGCAGCTTAAGACAGGGAGGCACCATATATTTT. Translation gives CASSLRQGGTIYF. The entire variable domain, with the stretches around the CDR3 drawn from the reference TRBV7-3 and TRBJ1-3 proteins, is GAGVSQTPSNKVTEKGKYVELRCDPISGHTALYWYRQSLGQGPEFLIYFQGTGAADDSGLPNDRFFAVRPEGSVSTLKIQRTERGDSAVYLCASSLRQGGTIYFGEGSWLTVV.